The 10 T cell receptor beta chains given below trace back to one sample, sequenced in a study of blood T cells in healthy people across ages. The use of a sample-barcoded 5' primer and a J-beta primer mix characterized a second PCR of roughly 7 to 11 cycles. TCRdb called the 5' RACE reads again in MiXCR, with one record for every CDR3 protein. The data contain approximately 940,000 distinct CDR3 sequences, around 48% of them singletons. Sequenced material: blood. The source is a young man in good health.

To note about this clonotype: One end of the junction fails to match germline, which may point to a read error. The rearrangement joins TRBV3-1 to TRBJ2-1; TRBD2 is a possible D gene (6 bases). This CDR3 region has 16 residues. Germline V gene sequence: CDR1 LGHDT, CDR2 YNNKEL (reference sequence). CDR3 region: CAGSQAGLAKYNEQFF. CDR3 coding DNA: TGTGCCGGCAGCCAAGCCGGGCTAGCGAAGTACAATGAGCAGTTCTTC.

The rearrangement uses TRBV2 and TRBJ1-5; TRBD1 agrees at 7 bases. The CDR3 is made up of 15 amino acids. With 5 bases clipped from V and 4 bases from J, the junction kept 8 bases outside the gene matches. CDR1 and CDR2 from the germline V gene are SNHLY and FYNNEI. This CDR3 is CASSRDSGGNQPQHF. The CDR3 nucleotides are TGTGCCAGCAGTCGGGACAGCGGTGGTAATCAGCCCCAGCATTTT.

The chain has TRBV4-1 and TRBJ1-1; possible D gene TRBD1, 5 bases. CDR1 is MGHRA, CDR2 YSYEKL, per germline. Trimming left V 7 bases short and J 7 bases short, with 22 bases between. The CDR3 runs 15 residues. The CDR3: CASITLGDRDLEAFF. The DNA for the CDR3 is TGCGCCAGCATTACCCTGGGGGACCGGGACCTTGAAGCTTTCTTT.

The CDR3 DNA reads TGTGCCAGCAGCTTAGATTGGTACCTAACCAAAAACATTCAGTACTTC. Amino acids: CASSLDWYLTKNIQYF. The V gene is TRBV7-2, the J gene TRBJ2-4; D ambiguous. Looked up from germline, CDR1 is SGHTA and CDR2 is FQGNSA. Trimming cost V 1 base and J 2 bases, with 12 bases left between them. The CDR3 is 16 residues long.

A word on this clonotype: Sequence at one end of the junction differs from germline and may be a read error. This chain joins TRBV7-6 and TRBJ2-7; 13 bases are a match to TRBD2. Judging by the DNA end, TRBJ2-5 fits better; the J call may be wrong. Germline V CDR1 and CDR2: SGHVS, FNYEAQ. The CDR3 sequence is 17 residues long. CDR3 sequence (DNA): TGTGCCAACAGCGACTGGACTAGCGGGGGCCCCTGGGAGACCCAGTACTTC. It translates to CANSDWTSGGPWETQYF.

V is TRBV7-9 and J is TRBJ1-4; D is undetermined. The germline gives CDR1 SEHNR, CDR2 FQNEAQ (reference sequence). The V end lost 5 bases, the J end lost 1 base, and 14 bases lay between the germline ends. There are 16 residues in the CDR3. The CDR3: CASSVGSRVTNEKLFF. CDR3 in DNA: TGTGCCAGCAGCGTTGGGTCTCGGGTAACTAATGAAAAACTGTTTTTT.

This clonotype was seen a few times. V gene TRBV3-1 combines with J gene TRBJ1-5; the D gene is possibly TRBD1 (5 bases). V lost 4 bases, J lost 3 bases, and 13 bases lay in between. Germline CDR1 reads LGHDT; CDR2 reads YNNKEL (reference sequence). The CDR3 sequence is 15 residues long. The CDR3 sequence is CASSLSGKSNQPQHF. CDR3 DNA: TGTGCCAGCAGCCTATCAGGGAAGTCCAATCAGCCCCAGCATTTT.

CDR3 sequence: CSVEGLAGGEQYF. CDR3 DNA: TGCAGCGTTGAAGGACTAGCGGGAGGCGAGCAGTACTTC. The chain couples TRBV29-1 to TRBJ2-5; 13 nucleotides match TRBD2. TRBJ2-7 matches the DNA end more closely, so the J call is doubtful. The V gene's germline CDR1 is SQVTM and CDR2 ANQGSEA. The CDR3 spans 13 residues.

This clonotype has at least ten counts. This chain connects TRBV7-2 to TRBJ1-1; no firm D call. The CDR3 runs to 14 residues. The ends were cut back, 7 bases at V and 4 bases at J, with 16 bases in the middle. CDR1 and CDR2 from the germline V gene are SGHTA and FQGNSA. Written as DNA, the CDR3 is TGTGCCAGCATCCCGCGGGCCCAGGCCACTGAAGCTTTCTTT. This encodes CASIPRAQATEAFF.

This clonotype came up a few times. The chain employs TRBV20-1 and TRBJ1-2; D not resolved. Trimming stripped 1 base from V and 8 bases from J, with 11 bases between. The V gene's germline CDR1 is DFQATT and CDR2 SNEGSKA (reference sequence). The CDR3 loop spans 12 amino acids. CDR3 sequence: CSARAVQRGYTF. The CDR3 DNA follows: TGCAGTGCTAGAGCTGTACAGAGGGGCTACACCTTC.